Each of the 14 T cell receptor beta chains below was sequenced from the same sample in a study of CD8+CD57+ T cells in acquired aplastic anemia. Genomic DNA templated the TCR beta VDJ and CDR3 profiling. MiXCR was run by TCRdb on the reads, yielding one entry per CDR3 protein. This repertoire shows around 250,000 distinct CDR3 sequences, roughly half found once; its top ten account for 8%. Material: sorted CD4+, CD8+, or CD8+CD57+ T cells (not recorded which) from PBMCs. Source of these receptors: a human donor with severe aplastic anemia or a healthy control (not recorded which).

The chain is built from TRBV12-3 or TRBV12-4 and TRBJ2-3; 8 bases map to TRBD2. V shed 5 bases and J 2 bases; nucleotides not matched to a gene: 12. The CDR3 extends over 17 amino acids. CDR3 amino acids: CASSTRTSRGFTDTQYF. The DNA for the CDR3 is TGTGCCAGCAGTACACGGACTAGCAGAGGCTTCACAGATACGCAGTATTTT.

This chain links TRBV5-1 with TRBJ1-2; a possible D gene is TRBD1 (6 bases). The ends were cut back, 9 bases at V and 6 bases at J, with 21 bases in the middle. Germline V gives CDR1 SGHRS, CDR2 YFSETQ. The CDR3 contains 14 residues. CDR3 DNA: TGCGCCACCCGGAGGGGGGGCGGCTGGGATGGCTACACCTTC. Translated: CATRRGGGWDGYTF.

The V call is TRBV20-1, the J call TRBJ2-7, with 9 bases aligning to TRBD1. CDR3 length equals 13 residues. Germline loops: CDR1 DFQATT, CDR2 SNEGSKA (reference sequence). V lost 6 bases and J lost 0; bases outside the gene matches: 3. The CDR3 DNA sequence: TGCAGTGCCAAGACAGGGGGCTCCTACGAGCAGTACTTC. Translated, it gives CSAKTGGSYEQYF.

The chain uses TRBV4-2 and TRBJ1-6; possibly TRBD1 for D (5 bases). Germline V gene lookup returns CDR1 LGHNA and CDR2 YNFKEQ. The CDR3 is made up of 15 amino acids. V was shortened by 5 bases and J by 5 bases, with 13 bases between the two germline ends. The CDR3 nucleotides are TGTGCCAGCAGCGACCGGGACGGCAATAATTCACCCCTCCACTTT. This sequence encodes CASSDRDGNNSPLHF.

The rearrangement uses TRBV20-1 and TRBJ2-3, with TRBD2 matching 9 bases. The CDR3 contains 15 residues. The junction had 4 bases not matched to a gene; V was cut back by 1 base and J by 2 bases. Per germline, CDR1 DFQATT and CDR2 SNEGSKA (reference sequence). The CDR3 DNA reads TGCAGTGCTAGAGGGGTAGCGGGAGCCACAGATACGCAGTATTTT. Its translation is CSARGVAGATDTQYF.

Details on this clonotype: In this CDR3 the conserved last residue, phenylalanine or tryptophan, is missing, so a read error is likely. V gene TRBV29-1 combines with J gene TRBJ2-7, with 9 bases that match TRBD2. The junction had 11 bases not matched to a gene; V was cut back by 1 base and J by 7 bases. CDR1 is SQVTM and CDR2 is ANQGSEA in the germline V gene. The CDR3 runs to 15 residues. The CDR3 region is CSVEGGAGGPGEQYY. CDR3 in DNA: TGCAGCGTTGAAGGAGGGGCGGGGGGGCCGGGGGAGCAGTACTAC.

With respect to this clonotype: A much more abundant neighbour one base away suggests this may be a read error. In DNA form, the CDR3 reads TGTGCCACCAGTGACAGGGAGGCCTATGGCTACACCTTC. It yields the protein CATSDREAYGYTF. The chain joins TRBV24-1 to TRBJ1-2, with TRBD1 as a possible D gene (5 bases). Trimming shortened V by 4 bases and J by 4 bases, and 9 bases separated the two germline ends. CDR1 and CDR2 from the germline V gene are KGHDR and SFDVKD. The CDR3 totals 13 residues.

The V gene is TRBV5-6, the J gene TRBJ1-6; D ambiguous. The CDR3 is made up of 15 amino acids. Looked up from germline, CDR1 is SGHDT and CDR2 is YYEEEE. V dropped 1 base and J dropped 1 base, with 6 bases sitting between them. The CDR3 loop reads CASSLRVSYNSPLHF. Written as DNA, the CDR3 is TGTGCCAGCAGCTTGAGGGTGTCCTATAATTCACCCCTCCACTTT.

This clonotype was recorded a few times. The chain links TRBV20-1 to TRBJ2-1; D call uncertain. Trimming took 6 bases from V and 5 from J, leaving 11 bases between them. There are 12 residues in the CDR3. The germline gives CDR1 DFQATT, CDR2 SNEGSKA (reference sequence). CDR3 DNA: TGCAGTGCAAACGGACCGAACAATGAGCAGTTCTTC. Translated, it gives CSANGPNNEQFF.

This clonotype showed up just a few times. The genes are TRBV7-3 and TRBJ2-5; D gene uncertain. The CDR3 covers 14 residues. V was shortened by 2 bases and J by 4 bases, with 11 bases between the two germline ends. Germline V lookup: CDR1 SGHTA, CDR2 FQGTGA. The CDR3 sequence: CASSLGPVRETQYF. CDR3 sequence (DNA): TGTGCCAGCAGCTTAGGTCCAGTCAGAGAGACCCAGTACTTC.

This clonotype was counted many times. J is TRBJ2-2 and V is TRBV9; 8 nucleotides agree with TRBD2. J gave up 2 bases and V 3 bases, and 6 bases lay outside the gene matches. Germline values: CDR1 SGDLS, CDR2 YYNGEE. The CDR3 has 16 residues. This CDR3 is CASSGRGGYNTGELFF. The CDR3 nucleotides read TGTGCCAGCAGCGGTCGGGGGGGATACAACACCGGGGAGCTGTTTTTT.

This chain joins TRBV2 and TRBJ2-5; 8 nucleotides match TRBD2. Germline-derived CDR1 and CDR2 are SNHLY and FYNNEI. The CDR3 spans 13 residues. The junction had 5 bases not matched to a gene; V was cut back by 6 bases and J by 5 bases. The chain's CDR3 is CASRGLVGETQYF. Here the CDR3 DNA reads TGTGCCAGCAGGGGACTAGTCGGGGAGACCCAGTACTTC.

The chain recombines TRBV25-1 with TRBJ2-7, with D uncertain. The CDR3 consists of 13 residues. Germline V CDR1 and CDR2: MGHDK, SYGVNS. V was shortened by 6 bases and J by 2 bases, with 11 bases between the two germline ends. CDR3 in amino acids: CASSLTPPYEQYF. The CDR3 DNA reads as TGTGCCAGCAGCTTGACACCCCCCTACGAGCAGTACTTC.

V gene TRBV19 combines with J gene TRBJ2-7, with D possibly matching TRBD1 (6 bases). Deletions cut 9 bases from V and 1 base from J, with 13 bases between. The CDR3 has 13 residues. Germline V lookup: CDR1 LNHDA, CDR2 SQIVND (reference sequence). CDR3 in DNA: TGTGCCAGCACCCAGAGGGGGTCCTACGAGCAGTACTTC. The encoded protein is CASTQRGSYEQYF.